The TCR beta chain under discussion was sequenced for a study of CD8 T cells in Susac syndrome. An input of about 0.5 to 1 ug of RNA was subjected to reverse transcription using random hexamers. immunoSEQ multiplex PCR amplified TCR beta CDR3 across 54 Vbeta, 13 Jbeta. TCRdb re-analysed the immunoSEQ multiplex PCR reads in MiXCR, keeping a single row per CDR3 protein. Of over 350,000 distinct CDR3 sequences listed, approximately 89% are singletons. CD8+ and CD4+ T cells from blood underwent TCR beta sequencing, which was carried out in a high-throughput format. Purification of the CD8+ and CD4+ T cells relied on negative isolation, and TEMRA cells underwent FACS enrichment. The V segment lost 2 bases and the J segment 5 bases; nucleotides outside the gene matches: 9. Germline values: CDR1 MNHEY, CDR2 SVGEGT. The CDR3 sequence is 16 residues long.

The genes are TRBV6-2 or TRBV6-3 and TRBJ2-5; TRBD2 agrees at 9 bases. The sequencing input was CD8+ T cells from PBMCs. The clonotype originates from a human donor with multiple sclerosis. The CDR3 spells CASSYGLAGVTETQYF. For the CDR3, the DNA is TGTGCCAGCAGTTACGGGTTAGCGGGAGTGACGGAGACCCAGTACTTC.